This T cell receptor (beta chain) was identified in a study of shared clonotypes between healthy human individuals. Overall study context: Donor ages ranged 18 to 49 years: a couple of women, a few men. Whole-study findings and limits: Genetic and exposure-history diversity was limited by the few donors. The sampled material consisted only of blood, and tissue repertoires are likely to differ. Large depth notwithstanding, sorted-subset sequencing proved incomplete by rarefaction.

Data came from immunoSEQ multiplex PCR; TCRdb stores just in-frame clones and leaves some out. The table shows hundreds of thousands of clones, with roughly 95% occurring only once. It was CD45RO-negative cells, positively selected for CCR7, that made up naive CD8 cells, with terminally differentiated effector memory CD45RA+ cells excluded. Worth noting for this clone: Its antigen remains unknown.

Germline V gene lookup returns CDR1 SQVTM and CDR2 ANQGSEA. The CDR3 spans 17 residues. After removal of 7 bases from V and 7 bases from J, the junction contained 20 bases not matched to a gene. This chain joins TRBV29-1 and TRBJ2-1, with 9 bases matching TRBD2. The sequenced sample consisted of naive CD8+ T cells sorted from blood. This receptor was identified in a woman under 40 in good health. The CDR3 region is CSAQGVGSGRLENEQFF. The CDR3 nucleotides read TGCAGCGCGCAGGGGGTAGGAAGCGGGAGGCTAGAGAATGAGCAGTTCTTC.